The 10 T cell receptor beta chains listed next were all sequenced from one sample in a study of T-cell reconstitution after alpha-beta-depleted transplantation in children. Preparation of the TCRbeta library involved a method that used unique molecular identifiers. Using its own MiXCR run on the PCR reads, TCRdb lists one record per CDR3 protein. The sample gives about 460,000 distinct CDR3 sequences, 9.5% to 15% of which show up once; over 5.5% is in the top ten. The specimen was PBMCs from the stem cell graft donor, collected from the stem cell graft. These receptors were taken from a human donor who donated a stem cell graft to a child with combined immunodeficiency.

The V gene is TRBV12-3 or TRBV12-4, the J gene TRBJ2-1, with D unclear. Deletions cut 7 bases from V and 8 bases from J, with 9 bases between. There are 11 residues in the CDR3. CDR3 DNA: TGTGCCAGCACCCTAATACATGAGCAGTTCTTC. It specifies CASTLIHEQFF.

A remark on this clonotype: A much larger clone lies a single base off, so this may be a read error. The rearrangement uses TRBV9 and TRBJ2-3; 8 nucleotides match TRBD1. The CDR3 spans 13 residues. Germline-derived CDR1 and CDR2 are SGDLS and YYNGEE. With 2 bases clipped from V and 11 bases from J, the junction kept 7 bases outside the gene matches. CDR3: CASSVGQEGMQYF. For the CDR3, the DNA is TGTGCCAGCAGCGTGGGACAGGAAGGTATGCAGTATTTT. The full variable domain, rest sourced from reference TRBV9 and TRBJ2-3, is DSGVTQTPKHLITATGQRVTLRCSPRSGDLSVYWYQQSLDQGLQFLIQYYNGEERAKGNILERFSAQQFPDLHSELNLSSLELGDSALYFCASSVGQEGMQYFGPGTRLTVL.

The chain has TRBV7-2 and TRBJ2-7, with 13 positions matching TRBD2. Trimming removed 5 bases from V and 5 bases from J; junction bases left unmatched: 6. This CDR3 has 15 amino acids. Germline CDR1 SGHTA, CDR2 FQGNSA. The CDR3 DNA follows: TGTGCCAGCAGCCGCGGACTAGCGGGGGTGAACGAGCAGTACTTC. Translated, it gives CASSRGLAGVNEQYF.

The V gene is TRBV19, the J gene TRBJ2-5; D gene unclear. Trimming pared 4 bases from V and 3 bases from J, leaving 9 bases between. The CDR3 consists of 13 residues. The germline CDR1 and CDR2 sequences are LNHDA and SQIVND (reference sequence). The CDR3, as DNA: TGTGCCAGTAGTAGTCAGGCGGAAGAGACCCAGTACTTC. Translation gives CASSSQAEETQYF.

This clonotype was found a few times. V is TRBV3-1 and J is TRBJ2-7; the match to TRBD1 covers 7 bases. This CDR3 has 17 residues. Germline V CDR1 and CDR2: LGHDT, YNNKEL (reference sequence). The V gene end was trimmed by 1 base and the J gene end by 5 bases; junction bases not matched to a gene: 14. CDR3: CASSQAHYRGTRNEQYF. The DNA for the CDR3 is TGTGCCAGCAGCCAAGCCCACTACAGGGGAACAAGGAACGAGCAGTACTTC.

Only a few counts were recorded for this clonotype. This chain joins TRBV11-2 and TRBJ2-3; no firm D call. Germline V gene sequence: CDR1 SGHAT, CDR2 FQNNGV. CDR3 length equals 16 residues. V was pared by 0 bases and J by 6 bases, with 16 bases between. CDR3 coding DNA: TGTGCCAGCAGCTTAGAGGTCACCTCGGGCCTGGATACGCAGTATTTT. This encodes CASSLEVTSGLDTQYF.

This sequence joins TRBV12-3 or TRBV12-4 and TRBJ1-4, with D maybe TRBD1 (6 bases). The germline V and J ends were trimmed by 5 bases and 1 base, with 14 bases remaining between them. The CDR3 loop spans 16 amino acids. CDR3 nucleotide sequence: TGTGCCAGCAGTAGGGACAATTGGGGAACTAATGAAAAACTGTTTTTT. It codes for CASSRDNWGTNEKLFF.

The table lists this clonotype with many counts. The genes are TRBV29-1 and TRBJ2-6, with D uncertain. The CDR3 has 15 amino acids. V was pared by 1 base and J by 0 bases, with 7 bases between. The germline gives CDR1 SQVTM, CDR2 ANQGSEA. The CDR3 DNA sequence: TGCAGCGTTGAAGCCCTGGGCTCTGGGGCCAACGTCCTGACTTTC. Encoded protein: CSVEALGSGANVLTF. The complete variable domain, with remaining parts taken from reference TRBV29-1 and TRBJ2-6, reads SAVISQKPSRDICQRGTSLTIQCQVDSQVTMMFWYRQQPGQSLTLIATANQGSEATYESGFVIDKFPISRPNLTFSTLTVSNMSPEDSSIYLCSVEALGSGANVLTFGAGSRLTVL.

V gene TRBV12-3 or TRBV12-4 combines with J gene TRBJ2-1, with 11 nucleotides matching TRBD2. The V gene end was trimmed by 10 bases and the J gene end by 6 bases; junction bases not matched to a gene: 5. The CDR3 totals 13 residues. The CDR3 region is CATSSGRINEQFF. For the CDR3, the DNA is TGTGCCACCTCTAGCGGGAGGATCAATGAGCAGTTCTTC.

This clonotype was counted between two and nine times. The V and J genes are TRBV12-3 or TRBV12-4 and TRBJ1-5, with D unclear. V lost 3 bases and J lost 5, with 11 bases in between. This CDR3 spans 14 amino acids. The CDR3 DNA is TGTGCCAGCAGTTTTATGGCGGGAGATCAGCCCCAGCATTTT. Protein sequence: CASSFMAGDQPQHF.